The source of this T cell receptor beta chain is a study of T cells after yellow fever vaccination. Using its own MiXCR run on the 5' RACE reads, TCRdb lists one record per CDR3 protein. The data contain under 700,000 distinct CDR3 sequences, 17% of them singletons. Study-wide results and caveats: A small proportion of clonotypes was detected in both the CD4 and CD8 compartments. In FACS-sorted repertoires, abundant clonotypes from the bulk population could appear as contaminants.

Details on this clonotype: As yet, its antigen is unknown.

Trimming cost V 6 bases and J 4 bases; bases outside gene matches: 10. CDR1 is SGHTA and CDR2 is FQGNSA in the germline V gene. This CDR3 is built from 17 residues. The sequences come from PBMCs, collected 5 days after the first yellow fever vaccination. The sequence came from a man aged 18 to 29 who received the YFV17D yellow fever vaccine. The rearrangement links TRBV7-2 to TRBJ2-2, with 11 nucleotides matching TRBD2. The CDR3 sequence: CASSQLAGAFGTGELFF. The CDR3 bases are TGTGCCAGCAGTCAACTAGCGGGGGCGTTTGGCACCGGGGAGCTGTTTTTT.